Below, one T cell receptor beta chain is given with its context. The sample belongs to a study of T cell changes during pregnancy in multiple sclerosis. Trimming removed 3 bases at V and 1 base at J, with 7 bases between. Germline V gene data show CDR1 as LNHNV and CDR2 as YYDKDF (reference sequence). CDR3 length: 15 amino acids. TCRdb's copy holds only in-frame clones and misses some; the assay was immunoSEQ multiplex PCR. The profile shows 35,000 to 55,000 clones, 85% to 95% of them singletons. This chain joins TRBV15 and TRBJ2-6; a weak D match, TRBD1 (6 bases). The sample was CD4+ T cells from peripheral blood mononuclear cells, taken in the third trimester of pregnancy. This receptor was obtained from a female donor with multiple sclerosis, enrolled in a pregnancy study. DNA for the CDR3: TGTGCCACCAGCAGGACAGGATCTGGGGCCAACGTCCTGACTTTC. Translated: CATSRTGSGANVLTF.